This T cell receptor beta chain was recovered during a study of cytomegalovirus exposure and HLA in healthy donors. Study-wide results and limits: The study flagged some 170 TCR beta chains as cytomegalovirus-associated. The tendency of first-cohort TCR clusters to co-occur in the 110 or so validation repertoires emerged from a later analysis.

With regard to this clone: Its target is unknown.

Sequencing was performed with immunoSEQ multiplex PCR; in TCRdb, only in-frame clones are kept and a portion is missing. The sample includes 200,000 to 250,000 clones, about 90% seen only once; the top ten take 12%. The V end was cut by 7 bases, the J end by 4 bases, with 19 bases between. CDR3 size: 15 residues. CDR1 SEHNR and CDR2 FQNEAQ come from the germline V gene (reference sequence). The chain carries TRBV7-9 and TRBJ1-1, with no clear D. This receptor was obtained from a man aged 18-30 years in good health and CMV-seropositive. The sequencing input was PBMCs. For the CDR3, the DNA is TGTGCCAGCACTCAATACCTGGGCGTTGGCACTGAAGCTTTCTTT. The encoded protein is CASTQYLGVGTEAFF.